This T cell receptor (beta chain) is drawn from a study of OX40 agonist ivuxolimab in advanced cancers. Study as a whole: Ivuxolimab is an agonistic anti-OX40 (CD134) antibody, and patients were treated with it. Patients assigned to dose escalation were diagnosed with hepatocellular carcinoma, melanoma, renal cell or head and neck cancer. Eligibility admitted prior anti-PD-1, anti-PD-L1 or anti-CTLA-4 therapy; about 40% had some.

Remarks on this clone: Its antigen is as yet unknown.

Findings and limits, study-wide: The study did not work out the antigen specificity of the expanded peripheral T cells.

Assay used: immunoSEQ multiplex PCR; TCRdb lists only in-frame clones, some missing. The sample lists about 67,000 clones; 80% to 90% were seen once. The sequence derives from an adult with an advanced solid tumor such as melanoma, head and neck, liver or kidney cancer. The sequencing here drew on CD4+ or CD8+ T cells sorted from blood, taken in a trial of the OX40 agonist ivuxolimab.

CDR3 DNA: TGTGCCAGCAGCTTAGCTTCGAGGACGGGATATAATTCACCCCTCCACTTT. Amino acid sequence: CASSLASRTGYNSPLHF. This rearrangement joins TRBV11-2 to TRBJ1-6; the D is unclear. The CDR3 is 17 amino acids. Germline V CDR1 and CDR2: SGHAT, FQNNGV. V lost 1 base and J lost 4, with 14 bases in between.